A single sample is the source of the 32 T cell receptor beta chains below, sequenced in a study of T cell responses to AZD1222 COVID-19 vaccine (dated by TCRdb to about 2021). Interpreted using the paper, the time point label stands for: about 28 days (+/-7) after the second vaccine dose. The library relied on the immunoSEQ multiplex PCR assay. TCRdb provides this immuneACCESS table in a form limited to in-frame rearrangements. Some clones are lacking; in checked studies, under half of them reflect an unresolved V gene, and why the rest are absent is not known. Across this sample there are roughly 180,000 clones, with 80% to 95% seen only once. Around 2% of the sample comes from the top ten. Sequencing used peripheral blood, obtained 28 days after the second AZD1222 dose. The receptors here all came from an adult who received the AZD1222 COVID-19 vaccine.

The gene calls are TRBV5-6 and TRBJ2-6; D unresolved. The CDR3 is made up of 15 amino acids. CDR1 and CDR2 (germline): SGHDT, YYEEEE. V was clipped by 1 base and J by 0 bases, with 5 bases between them. CDR3 amino acids: CASSLLTSGANVLTF. The DNA of the CDR3 is TGTGCCAGCAGCTTGTTAACCTCTGGGGCCAACGTCCTGACTTTC.

This chain links TRBV6-1 with TRBJ2-7, with D possibly TRBD2 on 6 matching bases. Per the germline V gene, CDR1 is MNHNS and CDR2 is SASEGT. The CDR3 is 14 residues long. Deletions cut 1 base from V and 5 bases from J, with 12 bases between. CDR3 region: CASSEDQGGDEQYF. CDR3 coding DNA: TGTGCCAGCAGTGAAGACCAGGGAGGCGACGAGCAGTACTTC.

This clone was counted only a few times. The gene calls are TRBV10-3 and TRBJ1-1; D remains unclear. The germline CDR1 and CDR2 sequences are ENHRY and SYGVKD. V was clipped by 0 bases and J by 3 bases, with 11 bases between them. CDR3 length equals 15 residues. The CDR3 DNA follows: TGTGCCATCAGTGAGTCGAATTCGGGTCACACTGAAGCTTTCTTT. Its translation is CAISESNSGHTEAFF.

The rearrangement links TRBV7-3 to TRBJ2-1, with 14 bases fitting TRBD2. Germline V gene data show CDR1 as SGHTA and CDR2 as FQGTGA. CDR3 length: 15 residues. V lost 4 bases, J lost 9 bases, and 5 bases stayed unmatched. In DNA form, the CDR3 reads TGTGCCAGCAGCTCCGGGACTAGCGGGAGTGGTGAGCAGTTCTTC. Its translation: CASSSGTSGSGEQFF.

The V gene is TRBV27, the J gene TRBJ2-7; 7 nucleotides agree with TRBD1. Losses at the gene ends were 2 bases for V and 7 bases for J; bases not matched to a gene: 11. In germline, CDR1 is MNHEY, CDR2 SMNVEV (reference sequence). This CDR3 spans 15 amino acids. The CDR3 loop is CASSLDWTGRSEQYF. The CDR3 DNA sequence: TGTGCCAGCAGTTTAGACTGGACAGGTCGTTCTGAGCAGTACTTC.

This chain links TRBV7-9 with TRBJ1-1; TRBD1 aligns across 10 bases. Trimming took 5 bases from V and 5 from J; bases not matched to a gene: 20. CDR1 and CDR2 (germline): SEHNR, FQNEAQ (reference sequence). CDR3 length: 19 residues. CDR3 protein: CASSPTGTGEHLGRTEAFF. CDR3 coding DNA: TGTGCCAGCAGCCCTACCGGGACAGGGGAGCATTTAGGTAGGACTGAAGCTTTCTTT.

The V and J genes are TRBV4-3 and TRBJ2-6, with 7 bases that match TRBD2. CDR3 length: 17 residues. V shed 0 bases, J shed 3 bases, and the junction held 5 bases outside the gene matches. From germline, CDR1 is LGHNA and CDR2 YSLEER. The CDR3 coding sequence is TGCGCCAGCAGCCAAGAGACCCGGGGGGATGGGGCCAACGTCCTGACTTTC. Translating it yields CASSQETRGDGANVLTF.

This sequence joins TRBV19 and TRBJ2-1, with unresolved D. The CDR3 is made up of 13 amino acids. The germline gives CDR1 LNHDA, CDR2 SQIVND (reference sequence). Trimming cost V 3 bases and J 8 bases, with 11 bases left between them. The CDR3 sequence is CASSMGPGDEQFF. For the CDR3, the DNA is TGTGCCAGTAGTATGGGCCCTGGCGATGAGCAGTTCTTC.

CDR3 sequence reads: CASSQRPSAGGYEQYF. The CDR3 DNA reads as TGTGCCAGCAGCCAACGACCCTCAGCGGGGGGCTACGAGCAGTACTTC. The chain couples TRBV4-2 to TRBJ2-7; 9 positions match TRBD2. Per germline, CDR1 LGHNA and CDR2 YNFKEQ. The CDR3 runs to 16 residues. The trim removed 2 bases at V and 3 bases at J, leaving 8 bases unmatched.

This chain uses TRBV27 with TRBJ1-1; D is unresolved. Germline V lookup: CDR1 MNHEY, CDR2 SMNVEV (reference sequence). V was trimmed by 1 base and J by 0 bases, leaving 12 bases between them. This CDR3 contains 16 residues. DNA for the CDR3: TGTGCCAGCAGTTTATTCTGGGGATCCTTGAACACTGAAGCTTTCTTT. Encoded protein: CASSLFWGSLNTEAFF.

To note about this clone: Other DNA sequences within the sample encode an identical CDR3. The chain carries TRBV11-3 and TRBJ2-5; possible D gene TRBD1, 5 bases. V lost 1 base to trimming and J lost 4 bases, with 10 bases between them. In germline, CDR1 is SGHNT, CDR2 YENEEA. The CDR3 runs to 14 residues. CDR3 nucleotides: TGTGCCAGCAGCTTAGGGGGCGGTTCAGAGACCCAGTACTTC. Its protein product is CASSLGGGSETQYF.

The chain is built from TRBV2 and TRBJ2-7; either TRBD1 or TRBD2 may supply D (5 bases each). The germline gives CDR1 SNHLY, CDR2 FYNNEI. The germline V and J ends were trimmed by 6 bases and 0 bases, with 12 bases remaining between them. This CDR3 is built from 14 residues. In nucleotides, the CDR3 is TGTGCCAGCAGAAGGGACCAATACTCCTACGAGCAGTACTTC. Amino acid sequence: CASRRDQYSYEQYF.

V is TRBV6-5 and J is TRBJ1-2; possible D gene TRBD1, 5 bases. The CDR3 spans 13 residues. V was clipped by 4 bases and J by 2 bases, with 8 bases between them. CDR1 is MNHEY and CDR2 is SVGAGI in the germline V gene. CDR3 DNA sequence: TGTGCCAGCAGTTTGACAGACAACTATGGCTACACCTTC. Encoded protein: CASSLTDNYGYTF.

The V call is TRBV27, the J call TRBJ1-2; TRBD1 matches 8 bases. This CDR3 spans 13 amino acids. V lost 5 bases, J lost 6 bases, and 5 bases stayed unmatched. Per germline, CDR1 MNHEY and CDR2 SMNVEV (reference sequence). This CDR3 reads CASSIRGLDGYTF. The CDR3 DNA reads TGTGCCAGCAGTATCAGGGGGCTCGATGGCTACACCTTC.

This sequence joins TRBV6-4 and TRBJ2-6, with a possible D match to TRBD1 (5 bases). The CDR3 length is 16 residues. Germline CDR1 reads MRHNA; CDR2 reads SNTAGT. The V gene lost 6 bases and the J gene lost 0 bases, with 12 bases spanning the gap. The CDR3 sequence: CASSPRVGSGANVLTF. The CDR3 DNA reads as TGTGCCAGCAGCCCCAGGGTGGGCTCTGGGGCCAACGTCCTGACTTTC.

The chain carries TRBV4-1 and TRBJ2-7; no definite D call. V dropped 1 base and J dropped 1 base, with 11 bases sitting between them. The CDR3 has 15 residues. Germline assignment: CDR1 MGHRA and CDR2 YSYEKL. DNA of the CDR3: TGCGCCAGCAGCCAAGGGACCGCTGGATCCTACGAGCAGTACTTC. As protein: CASSQGTAGSYEQYF.

The chain combines TRBV6-5 with TRBJ1-2, with a weak D call TRBD1 (5 bases). CDR3 size: 12 residues. Germline CDR1 and CDR2: MNHEY and SVGAGI. V was trimmed by 4 bases and J by 5 bases, leaving 8 bases between them. CDR3 in DNA: TGTGCCAGCAGTTCACGACAGTATGGCTACACCTTC. As protein: CASSSRQYGYTF.

This rearrangement joins TRBV28 to TRBJ2-5, with D unresolved. The CDR3 consists of 14 residues. V shed 4 bases and J shed 1 base, with 10 bases lying between them. Germline V gene lookup returns CDR1 MDHEN and CDR2 SYDVKM. CDR3 region: CASSSVGTQETQYF. CDR3 DNA: TGTGCCAGCAGTTCAGTAGGCACCCAAGAGACCCAGTACTTC.

The genes are TRBV7-9 and TRBJ1-5; D gene unclear. The CDR3 length is 12 residues. V was trimmed by 1 base and J by 8 bases, leaving 6 bases between them. Germline assignment: CDR1 SEHNR and CDR2 FQNEAQ (reference sequence). Here the CDR3 DNA reads TGTGCCAGCAGCTTAGATTGGAAGCCCCAGCATTTT. It codes for CASSLDWKPQHF.

This rearrangement joins TRBV3-1 (or the pseudogene TRBV3-2) to TRBJ2-3; either TRBD1 or TRBD2 may fit D (6 bases each). V was clipped by 0 bases and J by 2 bases, with 9 bases between them. Germline V gene data show CDR1 as LGHDT and CDR2 as YNNKEL (reference sequence). This CDR3 has 15 residues. The CDR3 DNA reads TGTGCCAGCAGCCAAGAGAGGGGGGACACAGATACGCAGTATTTT. This sequence encodes CASSQERGDTDTQYF.

This sequence joins TRBV5-4 and TRBJ2-5; D uncertain. Germline CDR1 reads SGHNT; CDR2 reads YYREEE (reference sequence). The CDR3 spans 10 residues. V was clipped by 4 bases and J by 2 bases, with 0 bases between them. CDR3 nucleotide sequence: TGTGCCAGCAGCCAAGAGACCCAGTACTTC. Amino acid sequence: CASSQETQYF. The full variable domain, its missing parts supplied by reference TRBV5-4 and TRBJ2-5, is ETGVTQSPTHLIKTRGQQVTLRCSSQSGHNTVSWYQQALGQGPQFIFQYYREEENGRGNFPPRFSGLQFPNYSSELNVNALELDDSALYLCASSQETQYFGPGTRLLVL.

The chain is built from TRBV7-8 and TRBJ2-7; D is undetermined. The ends were cut back, 0 bases at V and 1 base at J, with 13 bases in the middle. Per germline, CDR1 SGHVS and CDR2 FQNEAQ. The CDR3 runs 16 residues. CDR3 bases: TGTGCCAGCAGCTTAGCCCTTTTAAGATCATCCTACGAGCAGTACTTC. Residues: CASSLALLRSSYEQYF.

This chain joins TRBV2 and TRBJ1-1, with D possibly matching TRBD1 (5 bases). V was cut by 6 bases and J by 5 bases, with 16 bases left in between. Per the germline V gene, CDR1 is SNHLY and CDR2 is FYNNEI. The CDR3 is 14 residues long. CDR3 coding DNA: TGTGCCAGCAGCGCCGGGGCCCCCGGGACTGAAGCTTTCTTT. This codes for CASSAGAPGTEAFF.

V gene TRBV2 combines with J gene TRBJ1-1; 9 nucleotides line up with TRBD1. Germline V gives CDR1 SNHLY, CDR2 FYNNEI. V lost 8 bases and J lost 6; bases outside the gene matches: 7. CDR3 size: 13 residues. CDR3 region: CASDGQGRAEAFF. The CDR3 nucleotides are TGTGCCAGCGACGGACAGGGGAGGGCTGAAGCTTTCTTT.

The chain is built from TRBV12-3 or TRBV12-4 and TRBJ2-5, with D possibly TRBD2 on 7 matching bases. V gave up 3 bases and J gave up 4 bases, with 9 bases separating them. The CDR3 consists of 13 residues. CDR3 region: CASSFGGLETQYF. CDR3 in DNA: TGTGCCAGCAGTTTCGGGGGGCTAGAGACCCAGTACTTC.

This chain joins TRBV3-1 (or the pseudogene TRBV3-2) and TRBJ2-5; D gene uncertain. The ends were cut back, 4 bases at V and 2 bases at J, with 11 bases in the middle. This CDR3 is built from 14 residues. Germline lookup yields CDR1 LGHDT and CDR2 YNNKEL (reference sequence). The CDR3 protein is CASSPTGVQETQYF. The CDR3 DNA reads as TGTGCCAGCAGCCCAACTGGAGTGCAAGAGACCCAGTACTTC.

The rearrangement uses TRBV7-8 and TRBJ2-7, with 15 bases that match TRBD2. This CDR3 is 18 amino acids long. In germline, CDR1 is SGHVS, CDR2 FQNEAQ. The J segment lost 2 bases and the V segment lost 8 bases, leaving 13 bases of the junction unmatched. The CDR3 region has the DNA TGTGCCAGCTTTCCGGGGACTAGCGGGGGGCGCGCCACCTACGAGCAGTACTTC. The encoded protein is CASFPGTSGGRATYEQYF.

The V and J genes are TRBV28 and TRBJ1-1, with D possibly TRBD1 on 5 matching bases. Germline loops: CDR1 MDHEN, CDR2 SYDVKM. The CDR3 totals 14 residues. The germline V and J ends were trimmed by 4 bases and 1 base, with 10 bases remaining between them. CDR3 coding DNA: TGTGCCAGCAGTTCCGGACATCGGAACACTGAAGCTTTCTTT. Translated: CASSSGHRNTEAFF.

The CDR3 DNA is TGTGCCAGCAGCGCTCCTGGGACAGGGGACCATGAGCAGTTCTTC. Translation gives CASSAPGTGDHEQFF. The chain couples TRBV9 to TRBJ2-1; 10 bases match TRBD1. CDR3 length equals 15 residues. Germline CDR1 is SGDLS and CDR2 is YYNGEE. V was pared by 3 bases and J by 8 bases, with 8 bases of the junction left unmatched. The variable domain in full, with the rest retrieved from reference TRBV9 and TRBJ2-1, is DSGVTQTPKHLITATGQRVTLRCSPRSGDLSVYWYQQSLDQGLQFLIQYYNGEERAKGNILERFSAQQFPDLHSELNLSSLELGDSALYFCASSAPGTGDHEQFFGPGTRLTVL.

The chain has TRBV2 and TRBJ1-1, with 8 bases identical to TRBD1. This CDR3 contains 14 residues. V dropped 4 bases and J dropped 3; count of bases not matched to a gene: 4. CDR1 and CDR2 from the germline V gene are SNHLY and FYNNEI. The CDR3 DNA sequence: TGTGCCAGCAGTGGACAGGGGCTGTACACTGAAGCTTTCTTT. Encoded protein: CASSGQGLYTEAFF.

The rearrangement joins TRBV28 to TRBJ2-7, with a weak D call TRBD2 (6 bases). This CDR3 has 14 residues. The germline gives CDR1 MDHEN, CDR2 SYDVKM. The germline V and J ends were trimmed by 7 bases and 0 bases, with 13 bases remaining between them. This CDR3 is CASKEGGSSYEQYF. CDR3 in DNA: TGTGCCAGCAAGGAGGGCGGAAGCTCCTACGAGCAGTACTTC.

The chain has TRBV5-5 and TRBJ1-3; weak D call: TRBD1 (5 bases). Trimming stripped 4 bases from V and 4 bases from J, with 12 bases between. This CDR3 has 14 residues. Germline V lookup: CDR1 SGHKS, CDR2 YYEKEE (reference sequence). CDR3 region: CASSRAGTGNTIYF. CDR3 DNA sequence: TGTGCCAGCAGCCGGGCAGGGACGGGAAACACCATATATTTT. The full variable domain, completed using reference TRBV5-5 and TRBJ1-3, is DAGVTQSPTHLIKTRGQQVTLRCSPISGHKSVSWYQQVLGQGPQFIFQYYEKEERGRGNFPDRFSARQFPNYSSELNVNALLLGDSALYLCASSRAGTGNTIYFGEGSWLTVV.